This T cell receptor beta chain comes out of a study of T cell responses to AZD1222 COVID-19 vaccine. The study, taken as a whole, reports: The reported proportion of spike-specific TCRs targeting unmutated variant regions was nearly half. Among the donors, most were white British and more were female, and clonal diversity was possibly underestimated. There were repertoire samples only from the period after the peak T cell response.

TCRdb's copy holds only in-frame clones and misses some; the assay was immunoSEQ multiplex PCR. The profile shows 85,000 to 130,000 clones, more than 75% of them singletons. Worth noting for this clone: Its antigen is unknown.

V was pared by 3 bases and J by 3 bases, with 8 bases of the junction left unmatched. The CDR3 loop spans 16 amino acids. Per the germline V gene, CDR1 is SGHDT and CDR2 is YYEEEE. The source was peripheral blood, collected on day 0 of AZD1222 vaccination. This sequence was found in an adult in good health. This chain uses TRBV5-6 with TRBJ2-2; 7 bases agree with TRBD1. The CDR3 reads CASSYRDRAYTGELFF. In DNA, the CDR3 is TGTGCCAGCAGCTACCGGGACAGAGCCTACACCGGGGAGCTGTTTTTT.